Listed below are T cell receptor beta chains from one sample, sequenced in a study of blood T cell repertoires in COVID-19. Clones were read by immunoSEQ multiplex PCR, and TCRdb kept only the in-frame ones, dropping some. The sample has hundreds of thousands of clones; roughly 85% are singletons. Sequenced input: PBMCs or T cells enriched from blood (not recorded which). These receptors all stem from a woman aged 50 to 60 with acute COVID-19. Both conserved end residues are part of each CDR3. D genes are given only for firm matches. The size field is filled for only some rows; it gives once, few, many or a size class.

v_gene	abundance	d_gene	j_gene	CDR3nt	CDR3aa
TRBV6-4	-	-	TRBJ2-2	TGTGCCAGCAGTGTCGAACAGGGGAACACCGGGGAGCTGTTTTTT	CASSVEQGNTGELFF
TRBV18	-	-	TRBJ1-3	TGTGCCAGCTCACCATTCGGTCCCAGGGTCTCTGGAAACACCATATATTTT	CASSPFGPRVSGNTIYF
TRBV27	few	TRBD1	TRBJ1-5	TGTGCCAGCAGTTTGGTAGGGGGCGCGGGGCAGCCCCAGCATTTT	CASSLVGGAGQPQHF
TRBV7-9	-	-	TRBJ1-4	TGTGCCAGCAGCTTAGGAGGGGTCGGGGGAAGTGAAAAACTGTTTTTT	CASSLGGVGGSEKLFF
TRBV12-3/TRBV12-4	-	-	TRBJ1-2	TGTGCCAGCAGTTTAAGAGGCTATGGCTACACCTTC	CASSLRGYGYTF
TRBV19	-	-	TRBJ1-5	TGTGCCAGTAGTTCACGAGGGCGGGGTCAAGATCAGCCCCAGCATTTT	CASSSRGRGQDQPQHF
TRBV5-1	-	-	TRBJ2-1	TGCGCCAGCAGCTCGTCGGGGGGCGGGGTTGAGCAGTTCTTC	CASSSSGGGVEQFF
TRBV3-1/TRBV3-2	-	-	TRBJ1-5	TGTGCCAGCAGCCAAGGTGGGGGCCCAGGGGATGGACAGCCCCAGCATTTT	CASSQGGGPGDGQPQHF
TRBV30	-	-	TRBJ1-4	TGTGCCTGGAGTGATACCGGGGTGGGGGGTGAAAAACTGTTTTTT	CAWSDTGVGGEKLFF
TRBV4-1	-	-	TRBJ1-2	TGCGCCAGCAGCCGGGAGCCATACCTCATTAACTATGGCTACACCTTC	CASSREPYLINYGYTF
TRBV5-1	-	-	TRBJ2-7	TGCGCCAGCAGCCCGACAGTGATGACCTACGAGCAGTACTTC	CASSPTVMTYEQYF
TRBV10-3	-	-	TRBJ1-3	TGTGCCACAAGGACTGGGAGCTCTGGAAACACCATATATTTT	CATRTGSSGNTIYF
TRBV6-2/TRBV6-3	-	-	TRBJ1-1	TGTGCCAGCAGTTACGGGCAGGGCTTCCCTGAAGCTTTCTTT	CASSYGQGFPEAFF
TRBV30	-	TRBD1	TRBJ1-1	TGTGCCTCCTCCCTTGGACAGGGGGCGTCGGTGGACGCTGAAGCTTTCTTT	CASSLGQGASVDAEAFF
TRBV7-2	-	-	TRBJ1-5	TGTGCCAGCAGCTTATTCGGGGGGCCCCAGCCCCAGCATTTT	CASSLFGGPQPQHF
TRBV6-2/TRBV6-3	-	-	TRBJ2-3	TGTGCCAGCAGTTACGCGACAAAACTTCTGGGCGGACTGGCAGATACGCAGTATTTT	CASSYATKLLGGLADTQYF
TRBV19	-	-	TRBJ1-6	TGTGCCAGTAGTATTCGGCCCAGGGCCCCGACGAGTTCACCCCTCCACTTT	CASSIRPRAPTSSPLHF
TRBV5-1	-	-	TRBJ1-2	TGCGCCAGCAGCCCCCGGGTGGCGTATGGCTACACCTTC	CASSPRVAYGYTF
TRBV13	once	-	TRBJ1-3	TGTGCCAGCAGCCAGGGGAACACCATATATTTT	CASSQGNTIYF
TRBV7-9	-	TRBD1	TRBJ1-1	TGTGCCAGCAGCTTAGCAGGGGGCCACACTGAAGCTTTCTTT	CASSLAGGHTEAFF